The text below deals with one T cell receptor beta chain. Antigen unknown. The entry originates in a study of T-cell memory formation after mild COVID-19. Study information: The two donors had largely donor-specific TCR clusters. Study-wide results and caveats: Detection of some responders pre-infection suggested pre-existing cross-reactive memory T cells participated. Later expanders leaned CD4+, whereas clones that contracted between day 15 and 85 were balanced CD4/CD8.

Germline-derived CDR1 and CDR2 are SGHAT and FQNNGV. This CDR3 region has 14 residues. Trimming stripped 5 bases from V and 2 bases from J, with 13 bases between. MiXCR was run by TCRdb on the 5' RACE reads, yielding one entry per CDR3 protein. The table records over 300,000 distinct CDR3 sequences, more than 20% of them present only once. V and J are TRBV11-2 and TRBJ2-7; D remains unclear. The clonotype was recovered from a man aged 18 to 29 who had mild COVID-19 (a few samples of this study predate the infection). Cell type and time point are not known. The sequenced sample was PBMCs or a T cell subset sorted from them (not recorded which). The CDR3 protein is CASSPLLPPYEQYF. CDR3 nucleotide sequence: TGTGCCAGCAGCCCACTCTTGCCTCCCTACGAGCAGTACTTC. Based on the CDR3 plus reference TRBV11-2 and TRBJ2-7, the full variable domain is EAGVAQSPRYKIIEKRQSVAFWCNPISGHATLYWYQQILGQGPKLLIQFQNNGVVDDSQLPKDRFSAERLKGVDSTLKIQPAKLEDSAVYLCASSPLLPPYEQYFGPGTRLTVT.